The clone carrying this T cell receptor beta chain has ten or more counts. The data were obtained in a study of neurological immune-mediated disorders. One entry per CDR3 protein results from TCRdb running MiXCR on the 5' RACE reads. Among tens of thousands of distinct CDR3 sequences listed, about 26% were seen once. Per germline, CDR1 SGHTA and CDR2 FQGNSA. Trimming stripped 5 bases from V and 7 bases from J, with 9 bases between. This CDR3 region has 11 residues. The chain couples TRBV7-2 to TRBJ2-7, with D tentatively TRBD1 (5 bases). The receptor was derived from a woman between 65 and 79 years old in good health. Input material: PBMCs. The CDR3 bases are TGTGCCAGCAGCCCTAACAGGGAGCAGTACTTC. As protein: CASSPNREQYF. Looking up the rest from reference TRBV7-2 and TRBJ2-7 gives the full variable domain: GAGVSQSPSNKVTEKGKDVELRCDPISGHTALYWYRQSLGQGLEFLIYFQGNSAPDKSGLPSDRFSAERTGGSVSTLTIQRTQQEDSAVYLCASSPNREQYFGPGTRLTVT.